This TCR beta chain was identified during a study of T cells in narcolepsy. Study-wide points: Same-patient CSF and blood CD4+ T cell clonotypes included HCRT-specific and TRIB2-specific autoreactive ones.

Germline loops: CDR1 MDHEN, CDR2 SYDVKM. With 3 bases clipped from V and 4 bases from J, the junction kept 8 bases outside the gene matches. The CDR3 runs to 18 residues. A note on this clone: Its specificity is not known.

Sequenced by immunoSEQ multiplex PCR; TCRdb stores in-frame clones only, minus some. The repertoire has 20,000 to 25,000 clones, about 82% of them found once; the top ten carry roughly 10%. The TCR was taken from a human donor in good health. The chain carries TRBV28 and TRBJ2-6; 11 nucleotides line up with TRBD2. The specimen sequenced was memory (CD45RA-) CD4+ T cells from blood. CDR3 sequence reads: CASSLVGSGREGANVLTF. CDR3 DNA: TGTGCCAGCAGTTTGGTGGGTAGCGGGAGGGAGGGGGCCAACGTCCTGACTTTC.